This T cell receptor beta chain was identified in a study of CD4+ T cells in melanoma. CDR3 length: 17 residues. Trimming cost V 1 base and J 4 bases, with 20 bases left between them. The V gene's germline CDR1 is MNHNS and CDR2 SASEGT. Clones were sequenced by immunoSEQ multiplex PCR, and TCRdb holds only the in-frame ones, with some missing. The sample has some 120,000 clones, about 92% seen once. Sequenced sample: peripheral blood. This chain connects TRBV6-1 to TRBJ2-7, with D possibly TRBD1 on 5 matching bases. This TCR came from a human donor with melanoma. Written as DNA, the CDR3 is TGTGCCAGCAGTGAAGATGCAGGGCACCCCTACCTATACGAGCAGTACTTC. Translating gives CASSEDAGHPYLYEQYF.